A single sample is the source of the 31 T cell receptor beta chains below, sequenced in a study of shared clonotypes between healthy human individuals (dated by TCRdb to between 2020 and 2021). Libraries were prepared through the immunoSEQ multiplex PCR assay. The immuneACCESS repertoire file appears here via TCRdb, limited to in-frame rearrangements. These files lack a portion of the clones; in checked studies, under half of the deficit traces to unresolved V genes, and the cause of the others is not known. The table for this sample lists 2 million to 2.5 million clones; under 95% of them were counted only once. The top ten clones comprise around 0.4% of the sample. The specimen sequenced was naive CD4+ T cells from PBMCs. Per the publication, the cell subset or site label means: CD45RA+ positively selected. All receptors derive from a young man in good health. Some clones in this sample may be carry-over from other donors' samples.

The V call is TRBV19, the J call TRBJ1-5; D remains unclear. Between the trimmed V and J ends, which lost 6 bases and 1 base, there was a span of 4 bases. CDR3 length equals 12 residues. CDR1 and CDR2 from the germline V gene are LNHDA and SQIVND (reference sequence). As DNA, the CDR3 is TGTGCCAGTAGAAAGAGCAATCAGCCCCAGCATTTT. The encoded protein is CASRKSNQPQHF.

The rearrangement links TRBV2 to TRBJ2-7; 8 nucleotides line up with TRBD1. Germline trimming cut 6 bases from V and 1 base from J; bases unmatched to any gene: 5. Germline loops: CDR1 SNHLY, CDR2 FYNNEI. There are 14 residues in the CDR3. This CDR3 reads CASSGRQGSYEQYF. The CDR3 nucleotides are TGTGCCAGCAGCGGGCGACAGGGGTCCTACGAGCAGTACTTC.

This chain joins TRBV30 and TRBJ1-2; D unclear. Germline-derived CDR1 and CDR2 are GTSNPN and SVGIG (reference sequence). The CDR3 is 11 residues long. With 3 bases removed from V and 6 bases from J, the gap between germline ends came to 8 bases. Here the CDR3 reads CAWRLGDGYTF. DNA of the CDR3: TGTGCCTGGAGGTTAGGCGATGGCTACACCTTC.

The chain joins TRBV5-6 to TRBJ1-2; unclear D gene. V was cut by 0 bases and J by 3 bases, with 9 bases left in between. The CDR3 has 14 amino acids. Germline lookup yields CDR1 SGHDT and CDR2 YYEEEE. The CDR3 bases are TGTGCCAGCAGCTTGGTCTGGCAGGACTATGGCTACACCTTC. This encodes CASSLVWQDYGYTF.

The chain employs TRBV19 and TRBJ1-1; D possibly corresponds to TRBD1 (5 bases). V was clipped by 7 bases and J by 6 bases, with 18 bases between them. The V gene's germline CDR1 is LNHDA and CDR2 SQIVND (reference sequence). The CDR3 has 14 amino acids. The chain's CDR3 is CASTMGGITSEAFF. Written as DNA, the CDR3 is TGTGCCAGTACCATGGGGGGTATCACCTCTGAAGCTTTCTTT.

This chain links TRBV5-1 with TRBJ2-1, with 8 bases fitting TRBD2. This CDR3 spans 15 amino acids. Germline CDR1 SGHRS, CDR2 YFSETQ. J was trimmed by 9 bases and V by 0 bases; bases with no gene match: 8. DNA for the CDR3: TGCGCCAGCAGCTTGGAGCGGGCGGGAGGACGTGAGCAGTTCTTC. This gives the protein CASSLERAGGREQFF.

The chain combines TRBV4-3 with TRBJ2-5; 12 nucleotides align to TRBD2. V was clipped by 0 bases and J by 4 bases; unmatched bases: 9. This CDR3 is built from 18 residues. Germline CDR1 reads LGHNA; CDR2 reads YSLEER. The CDR3 sequence: CASSQDLSSGRAGETQYF. CDR3 sequence (DNA): TGCGCCAGCAGCCAAGATCTTTCTAGCGGGAGGGCCGGAGAGACCCAGTACTTC.

As concerns this clone: Lacking the conserved final phenylalanine or tryptophan, this CDR3 likely reflects a read error. The chain has TRBV19 and TRBJ1-1; D possibly corresponds to TRBD1 (6 bases). Trimming shortened V by 7 bases and J by 4 bases, and 19 bases separated the two germline ends. CDR1 is LNHDA and CDR2 is SQIVND in the germline V gene (reference sequence). This CDR3 spans 15 amino acids. CDR3 DNA: TGTGCCAGTACCTTCAACGGGGGGCTTAGCACTGAAGCTTTCTGT. It translates to CASTFNGGLSTEAFC.

This chain joins TRBV9 and TRBJ2-7; D unresolved. The V and J ends lost 0 bases and 0 bases respectively, with 7 bases between them. Germline V lookup: CDR1 SGDLS, CDR2 YYNGEE. The CDR3 is made up of 14 amino acids. CDR3 DNA: TGTGCCAGCAGCGTAGCCTCCTACTCCTACGAGCAGTACTTC. Its translation is CASSVASYSYEQYF.

The chain has TRBV4-3 and TRBJ2-3; tentatively, D is TRBD2 (6 bases). The germline CDR1 and CDR2 sequences are LGHNA and YSLEER. V was pared by 0 bases and J by 1 base, with 14 bases between. This CDR3 comprises 17 residues. The CDR3 protein is CASSQDPGRSGTDTQYF. As DNA, the CDR3 is TGCGCCAGCAGCCAAGATCCTGGGAGGTCAGGCACAGATACGCAGTATTTT.

The CDR3 spells CASSLARTGGSNQPQHF. The CDR3 DNA sequence: TGTGCCAGCAGCTTGGCCCGGACAGGGGGAAGCAATCAGCCCCAGCATTTT. The V call is TRBV5-8, the J call TRBJ1-5; TRBD1 matches at 10 bases. Unmatched junction bases numbered 4, after V lost 0 bases and J lost 1 base. Per the germline V gene, CDR1 is SGHTS and CDR2 is YDEGEE. The CDR3 extends over 17 amino acids.

In this sample, this clone turned up once. The V gene is TRBV19, the J gene TRBJ2-3; unclear D gene. The CDR3 consists of 14 residues. The germline CDR1 and CDR2 sequences are LNHDA and SQIVND (reference sequence). Trimming took 2 bases from V and 2 from J, leaving 8 bases between them. The DNA of the CDR3 is TGTGCCAGTAGTATAATGAGTATCACAGATACGCAGTATTTT. Residues: CASSIMSITDTQYF. The whole variable domain, remainder taken from reference TRBV19 and TRBJ2-3, is DGGITQSPKYLFRKEGQNVTLSCEQNLNHDAMYWYRQDPGQGLRLIYYSQIVNDFQKGDIAEGYSVSREKKESFPLTVTSAQKNPTAFYLCASSIMSITDTQYFGPGTRLTVL.

This chain connects TRBV29-1 to TRBJ2-5, with D perhaps being TRBD1 or TRBD2 (5 bases each). V was clipped by 6 bases and J by 4 bases, with 12 bases between them. From germline, CDR1 is SQVTM and CDR2 ANQGSEA. CDR3 size: 12 residues. CDR3 loop: CSVDGTIETQYF. The CDR3, as DNA: TGCAGCGTGGACGGGACCATAGAGACCCAGTACTTC.

This clone was seen once. The chain carries TRBV9 and TRBJ2-1; perhaps TRBD2 as D (6 bases). The CDR3 runs to 17 residues. CDR1 and CDR2 (germline): SGDLS, YYNGEE. V lost 4 bases and J lost 7, with 24 bases in between. The CDR3 here is CASSPKRVGGRWNEQFF. CDR3 nucleotides: TGTGCCAGCAGCCCTAAGCGGGTGGGGGGACGGTGGAATGAGCAGTTCTTC.

The rearrangement uses TRBV30 and TRBJ1-4, with D unclear. This CDR3 contains 14 residues. CDR1 is GTSNPN and CDR2 is SVGIG in the germline V gene (reference sequence). V was clipped by 0 bases and J by 8 bases, with 13 bases between them. DNA of the CDR3: TGTGCCTGGAGTGTTTCCCAGGTGGGGGAAAAACTGTTTTTT. Translated, it gives CAWSVSQVGEKLFF.

With regard to this clone: The sample has other DNA sequences that encode this CDR3 too. The chain couples TRBV5-4 to TRBJ2-1, with 11 bases aligning to TRBD2. Germline assignment: CDR1 SGHNT and CDR2 YYREEE (reference sequence). This CDR3 region has 15 residues. The junction had 2 bases not matched to a gene; V was cut back by 3 bases and J by 3 bases. CDR3 DNA: TGTGCCAGCAGCTCCGGGACTAGCGGCTACAATGAGCAGTTCTTC. It yields the protein CASSSGTSGYNEQFF.

This clone was counted only a few times. The chain combines TRBV4-1 with TRBJ1-5; D possibly corresponds to TRBD1 (5 bases). Germline assignment: CDR1 MGHRA and CDR2 YSYEKL. This CDR3 has 15 amino acids. V lost 0 bases to trimming and J lost 7 bases, with 13 bases between them. The CDR3 region is CASSQDYARDQPQHF. The CDR3 DNA is TGCGCCAGCAGCCAAGATTACGCAAGGGACCAGCCCCAGCATTTT.

The chain uses TRBV28 and TRBJ2-7; D is undetermined. This CDR3 region has 12 residues. Trimming stripped 8 bases from V and 4 bases from J, with 12 bases between. The germline V gene encodes CDR1 MDHEN and CDR2 SYDVKM. CDR3 bases: TGTGCCAGCGTTACGGAACCTTACGAGCAGTACTTC. This codes for CASVTEPYEQYF.

The rearrangement uses TRBV4-1 and TRBJ2-5; 9 bases map to TRBD1. With the DNA end fitting TRBJ2-7 better, the J assignment may be wrong. The germline gives CDR1 MGHRA, CDR2 YSYEKL. CDR3 length equals 14 residues. CDR3: CASSHLTGGYEQYF. CDR3 sequence (DNA): TGCGCCAGCAGCCACCTGACAGGGGGCTACGAGCAGTACTTC.

The chain combines TRBV2 with TRBJ1-1; 8 bases agree with TRBD1. Germline V lookup: CDR1 SNHLY, CDR2 FYNNEI. The CDR3 has 16 amino acids. The trim removed 3 bases at V and 8 bases at J, leaving 14 bases unmatched. The CDR3 DNA follows: TGTGCCAGCAGTGAGGTTGGGCAGGGGGCTGTATCGGAAGCTTTCTTT. Translating gives CASSEVGQGAVSEAFF. Full variable domain (missing parts from reference TRBV2 and TRBJ1-1): EPEVTQTPSHQVTQMGQEVILRCVPISNHLYFYWYRQILGQKVEFLVSFYNNEISEKSEIFDDQFSVERPDGSNFTLKIRSTKLEDSAMYFCASSEVGQGAVSEAFFGQGTRLTVV.

The chain uses TRBV6-1 and TRBJ2-5; a weak D match, TRBD2 (5 bases). Trimming removed 9 bases from V and 2 bases from J, with 13 bases in between. Germline CDR1 MNHNS, CDR2 SASEGT. The CDR3 length is 13 residues. The CDR3 here is CASHSPGQETQYF. The CDR3, as DNA: TGTGCCAGTCACTCGCCGGGGCAAGAGACCCAGTACTTC.

The chain employs TRBV4-1 and TRBJ1-3; tentative D call: TRBD1 (6 bases). V was shortened by 0 bases and J by 1 base, with 13 bases between the two germline ends. Germline-derived CDR1 and CDR2 are MGHRA and YSYEKL. The CDR3 loop spans 17 amino acids. The DNA of the CDR3 is TGCGCCAGCAGCCAAGATCAGGGGCGAGGGTCTGGAAACACCATATATTTT. This codes for CASSQDQGRGSGNTIYF.

In this sample, this clone turned up a few times. Other DNA sequences in the sample encode the same CDR3. This chain connects TRBV30 to TRBJ2-2; D not resolved. Germline-derived CDR1 and CDR2 are GTSNPN and SVGIG (reference sequence). The CDR3 totals 11 residues. V lost 1 base, J lost 5 bases, and 2 bases lay in between. The CDR3 DNA reads as TGTGCCTGGAGTGAGACCGGGGAGCTGTTTTTT. Translation gives CAWSETGELFF.

V and J are TRBV6-5 and TRBJ2-1; D may be TRBD2 (6 bases). Germline CDR1 MNHEY, CDR2 SVGAGI. This CDR3 comprises 15 residues. V shed 7 bases and J shed 3 bases, with 16 bases lying between them. In nucleotides, the CDR3 is TGTGCCAGCACCAAAGGAGGGCCCAACTACAATGAGCAGTTCTTC. It codes for CASTKGGPNYNEQFF.

V and J are TRBV6-6 and TRBJ2-2; 9 nucleotides agree with TRBD1. CDR3 size: 15 residues. Germline values: CDR1 MNHNY, CDR2 SVGAGI (reference sequence). Trimming cost V 7 bases and J 7 bases; bases outside gene matches: 10. The CDR3 loop is CASTKTGGSRGELFF. The CDR3 DNA is TGTGCCAGCACTAAGACAGGGGGTTCCCGCGGGGAGCTGTTTTTT.

The chain has TRBV28 and TRBJ1-2, with TRBD1 matching over 7 bases. There are 13 residues in the CDR3. Germline V gives CDR1 MDHEN, CDR2 SYDVKM. V dropped 3 bases and J dropped 5; count of bases not matched to a gene: 3. The CDR3 DNA sequence: TGTGCCAGCAGTTTGACAGGGAAATATGGCTACACCTTC. This codes for CASSLTGKYGYTF.

Regarding this clone: Different DNA sequences within this sample yield the same CDR3. The chain combines TRBV6-5 with TRBJ2-3; tentatively, D is TRBD1 (7 bases). The CDR3 has 14 residues. In germline, CDR1 is MNHEY, CDR2 SVGAGI. The V end was cut by 6 bases, the J end by 4 bases, with 14 bases between. CDR3 sequence: CASSTRGAADTQYF. The DNA for the CDR3 is TGTGCCAGCAGCACCAGGGGGGCCGCAGATACGCAGTATTTT.

V is TRBV5-6 and J is TRBJ2-3; D not certain. V dropped 0 bases and J dropped 3 bases, with 8 bases sitting between them. There are 14 residues in the CDR3. Germline CDR1 SGHDT, CDR2 YYEEEE. The CDR3 sequence is CASSLGQRTDTQYF. The DNA of the CDR3 is TGTGCCAGCAGCTTGGGGCAGCGAACAGATACGCAGTATTTT.

The CDR3 DNA reads TGCAGCGTTGAAGATTTATGGGAACCCTATGGCTACACCTTC. It specifies CSVEDLWEPYGYTF. The genes are TRBV29-1 and TRBJ1-2; no definite D call. Germline V gene sequence: CDR1 SQVTM, CDR2 ANQGSEA. This CDR3 is 14 amino acids long. V dropped 0 bases and J dropped 4 bases, with 12 bases sitting between them.

The chain carries TRBV7-2 and TRBJ1-2; D remains ambiguous. V lost 2 bases, J lost 2 bases, and 9 bases lay in between. Looked up from germline, CDR1 is SGHTA and CDR2 is FQGNSA. The CDR3 runs 14 residues. The CDR3 reads CASSLTFRNYGYTF. CDR3 DNA: TGTGCCAGCAGCTTAACTTTTCGGAACTATGGCTACACCTTC.

The chain joins TRBV7-2 to TRBJ1-2; perhaps TRBD1 as D (6 bases). The germline V gene has CDR1 SGHTA and CDR2 FQGNSA. The ends were cut back, 6 bases at V and 4 bases at J, with 12 bases in the middle. CDR3 size: 13 residues. The chain's CDR3 is CASRLTGIYGYTF. CDR3 nucleotide sequence: TGTGCCAGCAGACTAACAGGGATCTATGGCTACACCTTC.